One sample yielded the 27 T cell receptor beta chains listed below, sequenced in a study of CD8 T cells in Susac syndrome. Reverse transcription used about 0.45 to 1 ug RNA and random hexamers. MiXCR, applied by TCRdb to the immunoSEQ multiplex PCR reads, yields one record per CDR3 protein. There are 150,000 to 200,000 distinct CDR3 sequences in the sample; approximately 95% occur only once, and around 0.15% lies in the top ten. The sequenced material came from CD8+ T cells from PBMCs. The receptors here all came from a human donor with multiple sclerosis.

In its sample, this clonotype was seen once. V gene TRBV2 combines with J gene TRBJ2-5; D may correspond to TRBD1 or TRBD2 (5 bases each). V gave up 6 bases and J gave up 0 bases, with 11 bases separating them. CDR1 and CDR2 from the germline V gene are SNHLY and FYNNEI. The CDR3 spans 14 residues. As DNA, the CDR3 is TGTGCCAGCAGGGGACCCTTCTACCAAGAGACCCAGTACTTC. The encoded protein is CASRGPFYQETQYF.

The chain links TRBV3-1 to TRBJ2-7; 10 nucleotides match TRBD1. V lost 4 bases, J lost 2 bases, and 17 bases stayed unmatched. CDR3 length: 19 residues. CDR1 is LGHDT, CDR2 YNNKEL, per germline (reference sequence). The CDR3 nucleotides are TGTGCCAGCAGCCGGCTCCGGGACAGGGGATCGATCTTCCCCTACGAGCAGTACTTC. Its protein is CASSRLRDRGSIFPYEQYF.

The chain joins TRBV7-9 to TRBJ1-2, with D unclear. The CDR3 has 15 amino acids. V lost 5 bases, J lost 1 base, and 14 bases lay in between. Germline lookup yields CDR1 SEHNR and CDR2 FQNEAQ (reference sequence). CDR3 DNA sequence: TGTGCCAGCAGCGGACTCAACCTAATTAACTATGGCTACACCTTC. Translating gives CASSGLNLINYGYTF. Full variable domain (remainder filled in from reference TRBV7-9 and TRBJ1-2): DTGVSQNPRHKITKRGQNVTFRCDPISEHNRLYWYRQTLGQGPEFLTYFQNEAQLEKSRLLSDRFSAERPKGSFSTLEIQRTEQGDSAMYLCASSGLNLINYGYTFGSGTRLTVV.

The chain couples TRBV4-1 to TRBJ1-5, with D unclear. This CDR3 is built from 16 residues. Germline-derived CDR1 and CDR2 are MGHRA and YSYEKL. The germline V and J ends were trimmed by 0 bases and 0 bases, with 9 bases remaining between them. The CDR3 here is CASSQDESYSNQPQHF. CDR3 nucleotide sequence: TGCGCCAGCAGCCAAGATGAGAGCTATAGCAATCAGCCCCAGCATTTT.

The chain couples TRBV10-3 to TRBJ2-7; D tentatively reads TRBD1 or TRBD2 (5 bases each). Trimming took 2 bases from V and 5 from J, leaving 7 bases between them. The CDR3 has 12 amino acids. Germline CDR1 ENHRY, CDR2 SYGVKD. The DNA of the CDR3 is TGTGCCATCAGTGAGGTGGGGGACGAGCAGTACTTC. This sequence encodes CAISEVGDEQYF.

The J gene is TRBJ1-3, the V gene TRBV12-3 or TRBV12-4; possibly TRBD1 for D (6 bases). The CDR3 is 14 residues long. V was pared by 3 bases and J by 2 bases, with 8 bases between. The CDR3 DNA follows: TGTGCCAGCAGTTTTGGGACAACTGGAAACACCATATATTTT. As protein: CASSFGTTGNTIYF.

The chain has TRBV7-9 and TRBJ2-1; perhaps TRBD1 as D (5 bases). Germline-derived CDR1 and CDR2 are SEHNR and FQNEAQ (reference sequence). The V end lost 1 base, the J end lost 13 bases, and 8 bases lay between the germline ends. CDR3 length equals 11 residues. CDR3 loop: CASSLGQSQFF. The CDR3 DNA reads as TGTGCCAGCAGCTTAGGACAGTCCCAGTTCTTC. The variable domain in full, with the rest retrieved from reference TRBV7-9 and TRBJ2-1, is DTGVSQNPRHKITKRGQNVTFRCDPISEHNRLYWYRQTLGQGPEFLTYFQNEAQLEKSRLLSDRFSAERPKGSFSTLEIQRTEQGDSAMYLCASSLGQSQFFGPGTRLTVL.

The chain recombines TRBV7-2 with TRBJ2-5; 7 bases align to TRBD2. CDR3 size: 13 residues. From germline, CDR1 is SGHTA and CDR2 FQGNSA. V lost 5 bases to trimming and J lost 3 bases; unmatched junction nucleotides: 3. CDR3 bases: TGTGCCAGCAGCATCGGACTAGAAGAGACCCAGTACTTC. Protein sequence: CASSIGLEETQYF. The variable domain in full, with the rest retrieved from reference TRBV7-2 and TRBJ2-5, is GAGVSQSPSNKVTEKGKDVELRCDPISGHTALYWYRQSLGQGLEFLIYFQGNSAPDKSGLPSDRFSAERTGGSVSTLTIQRTQQEDSAVYLCASSIGLEETQYFGPGTRLLVL.

J is TRBJ2-5 and V is TRBV7-9; D is ambiguous. V was cut by 10 bases and J by 3 bases, with 21 bases left in between. In germline, CDR1 is SEHNR, CDR2 FQNEAQ (reference sequence). The CDR3 runs to 15 residues. The CDR3: CATHLMEQWEETQYF. The CDR3 region has the DNA TGTGCCACCCACCTAATGGAACAGTGGGAAGAGACCCAGTACTTC.

The rearrangement links TRBV18 to TRBJ2-3; tentative D call: TRBD1 (5 bases). The V gene's germline CDR1 is KGHSH and CDR2 LQKENI. CDR3 length equals 15 residues. V was shortened by 3 bases and J by 2 bases, with 12 bases between the two germline ends. DNA for the CDR3: TGTGCCAGCTCACCTACTCCAGGGTTCACAGATACGCAGTATTTT. Translating gives CASSPTPGFTDTQYF.

V gene TRBV3-1 combines with J gene TRBJ1-2; the D gene is possibly TRBD1 (6 bases). CDR3 length: 15 residues. The ends were cut back, 3 bases at V and 2 bases at J, with 13 bases in the middle. Germline loops: CDR1 LGHDT, CDR2 YNNKEL (reference sequence). The CDR3 here is CASSQVPTGNYGYTF. DNA of the CDR3: TGTGCCAGCAGCCAGGTTCCGACAGGAAACTATGGCTACACCTTC.

This clonotype was seen more than once but under ten times. The rearrangement uses TRBV11-2 and TRBJ2-3, with unresolved D. The V end was cut by 6 bases, the J end by 2 bases, with 3 bases between. The CDR3 loop spans 11 amino acids. CDR1 is SGHAT, CDR2 FQNNGV, per germline. The CDR3 sequence: CASRITDTQYF. The DNA of the CDR3 is TGTGCCAGCAGGATCACAGATACGCAGTATTTT. Complete variable domain (other parts from reference TRBV11-2 and TRBJ2-3): EAGVAQSPRYKIIEKRQSVAFWCNPISGHATLYWYQQILGQGPKLLIQFQNNGVVDDSQLPKDRFSAERLKGVDSTLKIQPAKLEDSAVYLCASRITDTQYFGPGTRLTVL.

This chain links TRBV20-1 with TRBJ1-1; 11 positions agree with TRBD1. The germline V gene encodes CDR1 DFQATT and CDR2 SNEGSKA (reference sequence). This CDR3 region has 14 residues. The J segment lost 5 bases and the V segment lost 6 bases, leaving 8 bases of the junction unmatched. The CDR3 nucleotides read TGCAGTGCCAGACCGGACAGGGGGCGAACTGAAGCTTTCTTT. This encodes CSARPDRGRTEAFF.

The chain employs TRBV20-1 and TRBJ2-7, with 9 bases lining up with TRBD1. J lost 0 bases, V lost 6 bases, and 6 bases had no gene match. From germline, CDR1 is DFQATT and CDR2 SNEGSKA (reference sequence). This CDR3 spans 14 amino acids. CDR3 nucleotides: TGCAGTGCGAACACAGGGGGCCCCTCCTACGAGCAGTACTTC. Protein product: CSANTGGPSYEQYF.

The chain has TRBV6-2 or TRBV6-3 and TRBJ1-2, with D uncertain. The germline CDR1 and CDR2 sequences are MNHEY and SVGEGT. The CDR3 is 14 residues long. V was shortened by 2 bases and J by 5 bases, with 12 bases between the two germline ends. The CDR3 sequence is CASSYEGQRYGYTF. In DNA form, the CDR3 reads TGTGCCAGCAGTTACGAGGGTCAAAGATATGGCTACACCTTC.

The chain uses TRBV29-1 and TRBJ1-2, with 9 nucleotides matching TRBD1. Germline V gives CDR1 SQVTM, CDR2 ANQGSEA. V was pared by 5 bases and J by 5 bases, with 6 bases of the junction left unmatched. The length of the CDR3 is 13 residues. The CDR3 region is CSVSTGGGYGYTF. The CDR3, as DNA: TGCAGCGTTTCGACAGGGGGAGGGTATGGCTACACCTTC.

The chain recombines TRBV27 with TRBJ1-1; D is undetermined. Per the germline V gene, CDR1 is MNHEY and CDR2 is SMNVEV (reference sequence). This CDR3 is built from 12 residues. V was trimmed by 3 bases and J by 4 bases, leaving 6 bases between them. This chain's CDR3 is CASSLAGTEAFF. The CDR3 bases are TGTGCCAGCAGTTTGGCCGGCACTGAAGCTTTCTTT.

The CDR3 DNA sequence: TGTGCCAGCAGCTCAACGGCAGGGGGCAGCTACGAGCAGTACTTC. Amino acid sequence: CASSSTAGGSYEQYF. V usage is TRBV7-9 and J usage is TRBJ2-7; 8 bases are a match to TRBD1. Germline V gene sequence: CDR1 SEHNR, CDR2 FQNEAQ (reference sequence). CDR3 size: 15 residues. Losses at the gene ends were 4 bases for V and 3 bases for J; bases not matched to a gene: 8. The variable domain in full, with the rest retrieved from reference TRBV7-9 and TRBJ2-7, is DTGVSQNPRHKITKRGQNVTFRCDPISEHNRLYWYRQTLGQGPEFLTYFQNEAQLEKSRLLSDRFSAERPKGSFSTLEIQRTEQGDSAMYLCASSSTAGGSYEQYFGPGTRLTVT.

V and J are TRBV2 and TRBJ2-7, with TRBD2 identical over 7 bases. Germline V gene sequence: CDR1 SNHLY, CDR2 FYNNEI. There are 15 residues in the CDR3. After removal of 1 base from V and 7 bases from J, the junction contained 10 bases not matched to a gene. CDR3 bases: TGTGCCAGCAGTGAAGATTACCGCGGGGAGGGGGAGCAGTACTTC. This encodes CASSEDYRGEGEQYF.

The rearrangement joins TRBV27 to TRBJ1-4, with D possibly being TRBD1 (6 bases). This CDR3 is built from 13 residues. Germline V CDR1 and CDR2: MNHEY, SMNVEV (reference sequence). The V end was cut by 7 bases, the J end by 5 bases, with 11 bases between. CDR3 sequence reads: CASMYRENEKLFF. In nucleotides, the CDR3 is TGTGCCAGCATGTACAGGGAGAATGAAAAACTGTTTTTT.

The chain carries TRBV27 and TRBJ2-7; no firm D call. This CDR3 comprises 13 residues. In germline, CDR1 is MNHEY, CDR2 SMNVEV (reference sequence). V lost 3 bases and J 6 bases, leaving 12 bases between the germline ends. This CDR3 is CASSFRALAEQYF. The CDR3 region has the DNA TGTGCCAGCAGTTTTCGGGCCCTCGCCGAGCAGTACTTC.

The chain carries TRBV19 and TRBJ2-1, with D perhaps matching TRBD1 (6 bases). Between the trimmed V and J ends, which lost 4 bases and 8 bases, there was a span of 12 bases. Germline V CDR1 and CDR2: LNHDA, SQIVND (reference sequence). The CDR3 runs 13 residues. The CDR3 is CASSTRAGDEQFF. The CDR3 bases are TGTGCCAGTAGTACCCGGGCAGGGGATGAGCAGTTCTTC.

The CDR3 here is CASSPSTGYNEQFF. The CDR3 nucleotides are TGCGCCAGCAGCCCGTCGACAGGCTACAATGAGCAGTTCTTC. The chain joins TRBV5-1 to TRBJ2-1; tentatively, D is TRBD1 (6 bases). Germline V gene data show CDR1 as SGHRS and CDR2 as YFSETQ. The CDR3 is made up of 14 amino acids. V lost 4 bases to trimming and J lost 3 bases, with 11 bases between them.

J is TRBJ2-5 and V is TRBV18; D unclear. V was cut by 0 bases and J by 4 bases, with 9 bases left in between. This CDR3 is built from 14 residues. Germline values: CDR1 KGHSH, CDR2 LQKENI. CDR3 sequence reads: CASSPPGFGETQYF. CDR3 in DNA: TGTGCCAGCTCACCACCAGGGTTCGGAGAGACCCAGTACTTC.

This chain links TRBV20-1 with TRBJ2-1; D is unclear. CDR1 DFQATT and CDR2 SNEGSKA come from the germline V gene (reference sequence). V was trimmed by 2 bases and J by 10 bases, leaving 12 bases between them. This CDR3 comprises 12 residues. The CDR3 nucleotides read TGCAGTGCTAGAATACGGTCGGAGGAGCAGTTCTTC. Translation gives CSARIRSEEQFF.

The rearrangement uses TRBV5-4 and TRBJ2-7; 7 bases are a match to TRBD2. Germline CDR1 and CDR2: SGHNT and YYREEE (reference sequence). The CDR3 has 15 residues. V gave up 4 bases and J gave up 0 bases; unmatched junction bases: 7. CDR3 in DNA: TGTGCCAGCAGCCTTCGGGGAGGGTTCTCCTACGAGCAGTACTTC. This codes for CASSLRGGFSYEQYF.

The rearrangement joins TRBV15 to TRBJ1-2; D unclear. This CDR3 contains 13 residues. From germline, CDR1 is LNHNV and CDR2 YYDKDF (reference sequence). V was clipped by 1 base and J by 7 bases, with 10 bases between them. CDR3 DNA sequence: TGTGCCACCAGCAGAGGCGGGGTGAGTGGCTACACCTTC. Amino acid sequence: CATSRGGVSGYTF. Using reference TRBV15 and TRBJ1-2 for the parts outside the CDR3, the full variable domain is DAMVIQNPRYQVTQFGKPVTLSCSQTLNHNVMYWYQQKSSQAPKLLFHYYDKDFNNEADTPDNFQSRRPNTSFCFLDIRSPGLGDTAMYLCATSRGGVSGYTFGSGTRLTVV.